The 27 T cell receptor beta chains reported below all come from one sample, sequenced in a study of cytomegalovirus exposure and HLA in healthy donors. With 60 Vbeta and 13 Jbeta primers, the PCR was carried out. Generated by immunoSEQ multiplex PCR, the TCRdb table keeps only in-frame clones and is missing some. In the table there are about 89,000 clones, 64% of which are singletons. Sequencing input: PBMCs. These receptors were collected from a human donor in good health.

This clone has a handful of counts. J is TRBJ2-5 and V is TRBV29-1, with D perhaps matching TRBD1 (5 bases). The V and J ends lost 7 bases and 1 base respectively, with 16 bases between them. CDR1 is SQVTM and CDR2 is ANQGSEA in the germline V gene. The CDR3 sequence is 14 residues long. CDR3 sequence reads: CSGDFGDSQETQYF. In DNA, the CDR3 is TGCAGCGGAGATTTTGGAGACAGCCAAGAGACCCAGTACTTC.

V and J are TRBV15 and TRBJ2-7; D gene uncertain. The germline V gene has CDR1 LNHNV and CDR2 YYDKDF (reference sequence). CDR3 length equals 13 residues. The V gene lost 0 bases and the J gene lost 0 bases, with 3 bases spanning the gap. The CDR3 sequence: CATSRDSSYEQYF. In DNA form, the CDR3 reads TGTGCCACCAGCAGAGACAGCTCCTACGAGCAGTACTTC.

The J gene is TRBJ1-4, the V gene TRBV6-1; D possibly corresponds to TRBD1 (6 bases). The germline gives CDR1 MNHNS, CDR2 SASEGT. V lost 6 bases to trimming and J lost 6 bases, with 17 bases between them. This CDR3 region has 15 residues. The CDR3 region is CASRNRGAWDEKLFF. In DNA form, the CDR3 reads TGTGCCAGCAGAAACCGGGGGGCTTGGGATGAAAAACTGTTTTTT.

This chain uses TRBV7-9 with TRBJ1-2, with D perhaps matching TRBD1 (6 bases). This CDR3 comprises 14 residues. The germline CDR1 and CDR2 sequences are SEHNR and FQNEAQ (reference sequence). Trimming took off 3 bases at V and 6 bases at J, with 14 bases between the two ends. For the CDR3, the DNA is TGTGCCAGCAGCTTGAGGCAGGGGCTCGATGGCTACACCTTC. It is translated as CASSLRQGLDGYTF. The full variable domain, completed using reference TRBV7-9 and TRBJ1-2, is DTGVSQNPRHKITKRGQNVTFRCDPISEHNRLYWYRQTLGQGPEFLTYFQNEAQLEKSRLLSDRFSAERPKGSFSTLEIQRTEQGDSAMYLCASSLRQGLDGYTFGSGTRLTVV.

This clone occurred once. The genes are TRBV7-3 and TRBJ1-5, with D perhaps TRBD1 (6 bases). The V and J ends lost 7 bases and 3 bases respectively, with 19 bases between them. Per germline, CDR1 SGHTA and CDR2 FQGTGA. This CDR3 has 16 residues. CDR3 in amino acids: CASTPGQSPFNQPQHF. The CDR3 DNA reads as TGTGCCAGCACCCCTGGACAGAGCCCCTTCAATCAGCCCCAGCATTTT.

The CDR3 DNA follows: TGTGCCAGTAGTTCGCCAGGGGGCCTCTCTGGAAACACCATATATTTT. This sequence encodes CASSSPGGLSGNTIYF. The gene calls are TRBV19 and TRBJ1-3; 8 bases agree with TRBD1. The CDR3 has 16 amino acids. Germline V CDR1 and CDR2: LNHDA, SQIVND (reference sequence). J lost 0 bases, V lost 5 bases, and 6 bases had no gene match.

The rearrangement links TRBV7-6 to TRBJ1-4; TRBD1 matches 7 bases. The CDR3 has 15 amino acids. Unmatched junction bases numbered 6, after V lost 5 bases and J lost 3 bases. Germline values: CDR1 SGHVS, CDR2 FNYEAQ. Written as DNA, the CDR3 is TGTGCCAGCAGCCCAAACAGGGGACCTAATGAAAAACTGTTTTTT. It codes for CASSPNRGPNEKLFF.

V gene TRBV5-1 combines with J gene TRBJ2-2, with a possible D match to TRBD2 (5 bases). Germline V gives CDR1 SGHRS, CDR2 YFSETQ. The CDR3 extends over 15 amino acids. Trimming took off 2 bases at V and 6 bases at J, with 14 bases between the two ends. CDR3 bases: TGCGCCAGCAGCTTAAGCGGCGCTTCTCCCGGGGAGCTGTTTTTT. Its protein is CASSLSGASPGELFF. Combining the CDR3 with reference TRBV5-1 and TRBJ2-2 gives the whole variable domain KAGVTQTPRYLIKTRGQQVTLSCSPISGHRSVSWYQQTPGQGLQFLFEYFSETQRNKGNFPGRFSGRQFSNSRSEMNVSTLELGDSALYLCASSLSGASPGELFFGEGSRLTVL.

The rearrangement uses TRBV7-9 and TRBJ1-2, with D unclear. Germline V gene sequence: CDR1 SEHNR, CDR2 FQNEAQ (reference sequence). The CDR3 consists of 16 residues. V was cut by 3 bases and J by 2 bases, with 16 bases left in between. The DNA for the CDR3 is TGTGCCAGCAGCTTGATCGAACCTACTCCAAACTATGGCTACACCTTC. Translation: CASSLIEPTPNYGYTF.

This clone is a singleton in its sample. The chain employs TRBV5-1 and TRBJ1-1, with no clear D. CDR1 and CDR2 from the germline V gene are SGHRS and YFSETQ. V lost 3 bases to trimming and J lost 2 bases, with 8 bases between them. The CDR3 spans 13 residues. The CDR3 here is CASSSGYNTEAFF. CDR3 coding DNA: TGCGCCAGCAGCTCGGGGTACAACACTGAAGCTTTCTTT.

V and J are TRBV5-3 and TRBJ1-2, with TRBD1 matching over 7 bases. TRBV5-3 is flagged as an ORF with uncertain function. This CDR3 comprises 17 residues. V gave up 4 bases and J gave up 3 bases; unmatched junction bases: 15. Here the CDR3 DNA reads TGTGCCAGAAGCCCGGGGGTCGGTACTAGGGGGCACTATGGCTACACCTTC. Amino acid sequence: CARSPGVGTRGHYGYTF.

This clone showed up just a few times. The rearrangement uses TRBV4-2 and TRBJ2-7; 8 bases are a match to TRBD2. Per the germline V gene, CDR1 is LGHNA and CDR2 is YNFKEQ. The CDR3 extends over 19 amino acids. V lost 0 bases and J lost 4; bases outside the gene matches: 17. CDR3 bases: TGTGCCAGCAGCCAAGATGCCCGCGTTAGGGATAGCGGGGTATACGAGCAGTACTTC. This gives the protein CASSQDARVRDSGVYEQYF.

The CDR3 nucleotides are TGCGCCAGCAGCTTGGACAGGGCAGCGAACACCGGGGAGCTGTTTTTT. Translating gives CASSLDRAANTGELFF. The chain uses TRBV5-1 and TRBJ2-2, with a possible D match to TRBD1 (6 bases). The V gene's germline CDR1 is SGHRS and CDR2 YFSETQ. This CDR3 has 16 residues. Trimming cost V 0 bases and J 0 bases, with 9 bases left between them.

The chain is built from TRBV9 and TRBJ1-2; unclear D gene. This CDR3 has 13 residues. CDR1 and CDR2 (germline): SGDLS, YYNGEE. V shed 0 bases and J shed 2 bases, with 5 bases lying between them. CDR3 in DNA: TGTGCCAGCAGCGTAGCCGGGAACTATGGCTACACCTTC. Residues: CASSVAGNYGYTF.

The chain carries TRBV7-3 and TRBJ2-3; TRBD2 matches 8 bases. The CDR3 spans 14 residues. Trimming took 5 bases from V and 8 from J; bases not matched to a gene: 9. The V gene's germline CDR1 is SGHTA and CDR2 FQGTGA. The CDR3 bases are TGTGCCAGCAGCAATTCGGGGGGGCCTGGTACGCAGTATTTT. It translates to CASSNSGGPGTQYF. The entire variable domain, with the rest obtained from reference TRBV7-3 and TRBJ2-3, is as follows: GAGVSQTPSNKVTEKGKYVELRCDPISGHTALYWYRQSLGQGPEFLIYFQGTGAADDSGLPNDRFFAVRPEGSVSTLKIQRTERGDSAVYLCASSNSGGPGTQYFGPGTRLTVL.

The chain recombines TRBV7-2 with TRBJ2-2; TRBD1 might be the D (5 bases). CDR1 is SGHTA and CDR2 is FQGNSA in the germline V gene. Deletions cut 3 bases from V and 7 bases from J, with 12 bases between. The CDR3 length is 14 residues. The CDR3 nucleotides are TGTGCCAGCAGCTTCTCCAGGGCCGGCGGGGAGCTGTTTTTT. Residues: CASSFSRAGGELFF.

This clone turned up a few times. This sequence joins TRBV10-3 and TRBJ1-3; tentatively, D is TRBD1 (5 bases). CDR3 length equals 15 residues. The V gene lost 3 bases and the J gene lost 0 bases, with 9 bases spanning the gap. Germline V lookup: CDR1 ENHRY, CDR2 SYGVKD. The CDR3 DNA reads as TGTGCCATCAGTGAACGACAGATCTCTGGAAACACCATATATTTT. It translates to CAISERQISGNTIYF.

V usage is TRBV23-1 and J usage is TRBJ2-5; no clear D. TRBV23-1 is an ORF, with its function uncertain. This CDR3 contains 11 residues. V lost 3 bases to trimming and J lost 5 bases, with 4 bases between them. DNA of the CDR3: TGCGCCAGCAGTCAGGAGGAGACCCAGTACTTC. It specifies CASSQEETQYF.

V gene TRBV19 combines with J gene TRBJ1-4, with D tentatively TRBD1 (6 bases). The CDR3 contains 14 residues. Looked up from germline, CDR1 is LNHDA and CDR2 is SQIVND (reference sequence). Trimming cost V 5 bases and J 3 bases, with 10 bases left between them. The CDR3: CASSPQGSNEKLFF. The CDR3 nucleotides read TGTGCCAGTAGTCCACAGGGATCTAATGAAAAACTGTTTTTT. The entire variable domain, with the rest obtained from reference TRBV19 and TRBJ1-4, is as follows: DGGITQSPKYLFRKEGQNVTLSCEQNLNHDAMYWYRQDPGQGLRLIYYSQIVNDFQKGDIAEGYSVSREKKESFPLTVTSAQKNPTAFYLCASSPQGSNEKLFFGSGTQLSVL.

The chain combines TRBV21-1 with TRBJ2-3; the table assigns TRBD2, which was not confirmed against the DNA. TRBV21-1 is a pseudogene locus. This CDR3 is built from 18 residues. CDR3: CASSCPRPGLAGLDTQYF. CDR3 nucleotide sequence: TGTGCCAGCAGCTGCCCCCGACCGGGACTAGCGGGGTTGGATACGCAGTATTTT.

The V and J genes are TRBV11-3 and TRBJ1-6; D is unclear. The ends were cut back, 6 bases at V and 10 bases at J, with 10 bases in the middle. This CDR3 is 12 amino acids long. Germline V gene data show CDR1 as SGHNT and CDR2 as YENEEA. The CDR3 here is CASSSSMSPLHF. CDR3 coding DNA: TGTGCCAGCAGTTCATCCATGTCACCCCTCCACTTT.

The rearrangement joins TRBV4-3 to TRBJ1-2; 7 positions agree with TRBD1. Per the germline V gene, CDR1 is LGHNA and CDR2 is YSLEER. J lost 2 bases, V lost 4 bases, and 4 bases had no gene match. This CDR3 comprises 14 residues. CDR3 region: CASSRTQGNYGYTF. CDR3 nucleotides: TGCGCCAGCAGCCGGACACAGGGGAACTATGGCTACACCTTC.

This clone occurred a few times. The chain employs TRBV7-9 and TRBJ1-2, with 9 nucleotides matching TRBD1. Trimming at V came to 5 bases and at J to 6 bases, leaving 13 bases not matched to a gene. This CDR3 contains 16 residues. Germline V gene sequence: CDR1 SEHNR, CDR2 FQNEAQ (reference sequence). CDR3: CASSHRGTGKRNGYTF. CDR3 coding DNA: TGTGCCAGCAGCCATAGGGGGACAGGGAAGCGGAATGGCTACACCTTC.

V and J are TRBV14 and TRBJ2-1; 15 positions match TRBD2. Trimming at V came to 3 bases and at J to 7 bases, leaving 10 bases not matched to a gene. The CDR3 is made up of 18 amino acids. CDR1 and CDR2 (germline): SGHDN, FVKESK. The DNA for the CDR3 is TGTGCCAGCAGCCAGCTTCCCAGGACTAGCGGGGGGGCGAATGAGCAGTTCTTC. Its translation: CASSQLPRTSGGANEQFF.

This rearrangement joins TRBV4-1 to TRBJ2-7, with D tentatively TRBD2 (5 bases). This CDR3 has 13 residues. Germline V lookup: CDR1 MGHRA, CDR2 YSYEKL. Trimming pared 0 bases from V and 3 bases from J, leaving 6 bases between. Written as DNA, the CDR3 is TGCGCCAGCAGCCAAGACGGGGTCTACGAGCAGTACTTC. Protein product: CASSQDGVYEQYF.

The V and J genes are TRBV30 and TRBJ1-5, with D perhaps matching TRBD1 (5 bases). The germline V and J ends were trimmed by 1 base and 1 base, with 11 bases remaining between them. Germline CDR1 is GTSNPN and CDR2 is SVGIG (reference sequence). The CDR3 has 15 residues. The CDR3 reads CAWSGGTSSNQPQHF. Written as DNA, the CDR3 is TGTGCCTGGAGTGGCGGGACGAGCAGCAATCAGCCCCAGCATTTT.

The V and J genes are TRBV9 and TRBJ1-5; 7 bases match TRBD1. After removal of 4 bases from V and 3 bases from J, the junction contained 7 bases not matched to a gene. Germline assignment: CDR1 SGDLS and CDR2 YYNGEE. The CDR3 contains 15 residues. The DNA for the CDR3 is TGTGCCAGCAGCCCGACGGACAGGTACAATCAGCCCCAGCATTTT. It codes for CASSPTDRYNQPQHF.